This T cell receptor beta chain was sequenced during a study of OX40 agonist ivuxolimab in advanced cancers. Study as a whole: The study gave patients intravenous ivuxolimab at 0.01 to 10 mg/kg every 2 weeks. General study results and limits: Still undetermined is the antigen specificity of the expanded peripheral T cells. Compared with CD4+, CD8+ T cells on average had more expanded clones.

Assay used: immunoSEQ multiplex PCR; TCRdb lists only in-frame clones, some missing. In the table there are about 36,000 clones, about 81% of which are singletons. The CDR3 loop spans 17 amino acids. V shed 0 bases and J shed 0 bases, with 15 bases lying between them. CDR1 and CDR2 (germline): SGHVS, FQNEAQ. For this clone: Its target is unknown. Other DNA sequences in the same sample also yield this CDR3.

This chain joins TRBV7-8 and TRBJ2-7; D is undetermined. The source material was CD4+ or CD8+ T cells sorted from blood, sampled in a trial of the OX40 agonist ivuxolimab. The TCR comes from an adult with an advanced solid tumor such as melanoma, head and neck, liver or kidney cancer. CDR3 amino acids: CASSLAPPPTDSYEQYF. CDR3 nucleotides: TGTGCCAGCAGCTTAGCGCCTCCTCCAACCGACTCCTACGAGCAGTACTTC.